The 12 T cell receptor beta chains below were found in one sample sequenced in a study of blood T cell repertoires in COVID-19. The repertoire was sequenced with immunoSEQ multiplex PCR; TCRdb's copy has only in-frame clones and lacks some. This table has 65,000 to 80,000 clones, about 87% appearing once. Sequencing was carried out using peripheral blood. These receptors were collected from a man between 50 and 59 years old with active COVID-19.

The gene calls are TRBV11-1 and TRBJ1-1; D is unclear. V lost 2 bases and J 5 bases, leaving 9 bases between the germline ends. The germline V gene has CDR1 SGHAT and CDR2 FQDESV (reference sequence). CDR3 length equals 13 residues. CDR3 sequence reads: CASSLYRETEAFF. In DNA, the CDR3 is TGTGCCAGCAGCTTATACCGAGAGACTGAAGCTTTCTTT.

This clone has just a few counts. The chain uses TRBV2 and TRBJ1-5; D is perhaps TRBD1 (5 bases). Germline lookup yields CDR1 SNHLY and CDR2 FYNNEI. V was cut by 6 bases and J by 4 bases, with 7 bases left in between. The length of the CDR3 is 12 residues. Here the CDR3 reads CASSAGNQPQHF. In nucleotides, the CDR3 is TGTGCCAGCAGCGCAGGGAATCAGCCCCAGCATTTT.

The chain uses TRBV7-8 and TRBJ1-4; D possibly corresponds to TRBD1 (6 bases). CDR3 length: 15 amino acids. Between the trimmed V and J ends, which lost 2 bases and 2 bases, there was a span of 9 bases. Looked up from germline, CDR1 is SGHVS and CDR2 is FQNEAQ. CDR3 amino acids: CASSLYQGTNEKLFF. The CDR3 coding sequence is TGTGCCAGCAGCTTATACCAGGGGACTAATGAAAAACTGTTTTTT.

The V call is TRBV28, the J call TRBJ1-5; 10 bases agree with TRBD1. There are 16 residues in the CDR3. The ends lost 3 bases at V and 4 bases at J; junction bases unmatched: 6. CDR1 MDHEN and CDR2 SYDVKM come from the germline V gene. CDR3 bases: TGTGCCAGCAGTTTTTATGGGACAGGGGTAAATCAGCCCCAGCATTTT. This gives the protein CASSFYGTGVNQPQHF.

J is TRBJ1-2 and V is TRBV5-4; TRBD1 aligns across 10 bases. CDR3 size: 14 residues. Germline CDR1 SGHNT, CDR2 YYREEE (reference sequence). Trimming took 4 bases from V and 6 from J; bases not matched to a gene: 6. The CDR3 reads CASSPLDRGHGYTF. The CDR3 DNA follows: TGTGCCAGCAGCCCGCTCGACAGGGGGCATGGCTACACCTTC. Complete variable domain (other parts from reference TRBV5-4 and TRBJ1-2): ETGVTQSPTHLIKTRGQQVTLRCSSQSGHNTVSWYQQALGQGPQFIFQYYREEENGRGNFPPRFSGLQFPNYSSELNVNALELDDSALYLCASSPLDRGHGYTFGSGTRLTVV.

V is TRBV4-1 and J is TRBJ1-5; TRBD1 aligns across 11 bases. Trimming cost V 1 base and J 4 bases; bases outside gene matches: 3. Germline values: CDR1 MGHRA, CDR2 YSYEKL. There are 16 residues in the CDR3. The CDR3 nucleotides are TGCGCCAGCAGCCAAGCGGGGACAGGGGGAAATCAGCCCCAGCATTTT. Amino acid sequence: CASSQAGTGGNQPQHF.

This CDR3 reads CASSEETGEVYGYTF. As DNA, the CDR3 is TGTGCCAGTAGCGAGGAGACAGGAGAGGTCTATGGCTACACCTTC. This chain joins TRBV19 and TRBJ1-2; TRBD1 might be the D (6 bases). CDR1 is LNHDA and CDR2 is SQIVND in the germline V gene (reference sequence). V lost 6 bases to trimming and J lost 4 bases, with 18 bases between them. This CDR3 has 15 amino acids. The whole variable domain, remainder taken from reference TRBV19 and TRBJ1-2, is DGGITQSPKYLFRKEGQNVTLSCEQNLNHDAMYWYRQDPGQGLRLIYYSQIVNDFQKGDIAEGYSVSREKKESFPLTVTSAQKNPTAFYLCASSEETGEVYGYTFGSGTRLTVV.

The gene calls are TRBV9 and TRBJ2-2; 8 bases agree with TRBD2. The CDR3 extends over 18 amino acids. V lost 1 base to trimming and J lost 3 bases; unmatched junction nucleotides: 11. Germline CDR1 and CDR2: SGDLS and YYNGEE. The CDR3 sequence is CASSVISGSYSDTGELFF. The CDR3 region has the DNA TGTGCCAGCAGCGTAATCAGCGGGAGTTACTCTGACACCGGGGAGCTGTTTTTT.

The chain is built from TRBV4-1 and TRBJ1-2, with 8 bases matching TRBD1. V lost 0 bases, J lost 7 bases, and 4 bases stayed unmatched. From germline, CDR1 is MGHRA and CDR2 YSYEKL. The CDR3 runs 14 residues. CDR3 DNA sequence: TGCGCCAGCAGCCAAGACGACAGGGGTCCTGGCTACACCTTC. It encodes CASSQDDRGPGYTF.

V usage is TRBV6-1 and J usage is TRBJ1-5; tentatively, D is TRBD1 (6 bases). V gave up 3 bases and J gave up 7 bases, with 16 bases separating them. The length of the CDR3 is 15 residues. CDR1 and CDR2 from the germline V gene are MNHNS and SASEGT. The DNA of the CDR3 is TGTGCCAGCAGTGAGTTCTGGGGGGGGCGGCAGCCCCAGCATTTT. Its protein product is CASSEFWGGRQPQHF.

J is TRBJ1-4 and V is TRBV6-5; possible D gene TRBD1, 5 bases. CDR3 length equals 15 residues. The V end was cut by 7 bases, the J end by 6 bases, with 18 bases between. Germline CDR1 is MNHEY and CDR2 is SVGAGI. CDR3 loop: CASKEGSSPHEKLFF. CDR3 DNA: TGTGCCAGCAAGGAGGGGTCAAGCCCTCATGAAAAACTGTTTTTT.

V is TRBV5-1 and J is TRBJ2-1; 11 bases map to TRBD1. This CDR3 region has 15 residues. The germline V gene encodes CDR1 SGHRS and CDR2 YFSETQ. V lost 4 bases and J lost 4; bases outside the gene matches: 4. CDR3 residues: CASSTGQGAYNEQFF. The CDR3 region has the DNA TGCGCCAGCAGCACCGGACAGGGGGCGTACAATGAGCAGTTCTTC. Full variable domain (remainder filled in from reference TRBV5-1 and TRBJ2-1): KAGVTQTPRYLIKTRGQQVTLSCSPISGHRSVSWYQQTPGQGLQFLFEYFSETQRNKGNFPGRFSGRQFSNSRSEMNVSTLELGDSALYLCASSTGQGAYNEQFFGPGTRLTVL.